A selection of T cell receptor beta chains follows, all from one sample in a study of OX40 agonist ivuxolimab in advanced cancers. TCRdb keeps only in-frame clones here, not all; method: immunoSEQ multiplex PCR. The sample shows about 68,000 clones, over 80% of them seen only once. This specimen was CD4+ or CD8+ T cells sorted from blood, taken in a trial of the OX40 agonist ivuxolimab. These receptor sequences come from an adult with an advanced solid tumor such as melanoma, head and neck, liver or kidney cancer. CDR3s leave out the opening cysteine and the closing phenylalanine or tryptophan. Fields, in order: D gene, V gene, CDR3 protein. The D gene is left open where the match is weak.

>NA|TRBV7-9
ASILVSSGNTIY
>NA|TRBV19
ASSIDRTGMIAKNIQY
>TRBD2|TRBV14
ASSHRFGAGGRSYNEQF
>TRBD1|TRBV5-1
ASSIGQGDTDTQY
>TRBD1|TRBV6-1
ASRRGPGTEAF
>NA|TRBV14
ASSQGLAATQY
>NA|TRBV2
ATREPVNTEAF
>TRBD1|TRBV28
ASSRTGNQETQY
>TRBD2|TRBV28
ASSFELAGVYYNEQF
>TRBD1|TRBV2
ASKRQGSTGELF
>NA|TRBV27
ASSLLRGASLYEQY
>NA|TRBV9
ASSAGDTRGEAF
>NA|TRBV2
ASSEQGGNQPQH
>TRBD1|TRBV5-1
ASSQTGGFKY
>TRBD1|TRBV9
ASSPRPDRPIEQY
>NA|TRBV19
ASSIGQGWTGELF
>TRBD1|TRBV5-1
ASRKTGGSQPQH
>TRBD2|TRBV5-1
ASSELAGGGYEQF
>NA|TRBV21-1
ASSKAPGQGARGNQPQH
>NA|TRBV6-1
ASSEARGIGNQPQH
>NA|TRBV18
ASSPSSTDTQY
>NA|TRBV2
ASSEYRVGNTEAF
>NA|TRBV27
ASSLMAGLKNTEAF
>NA|TRBV5-1
ASSLVTDTQY
>NA|TRBV30
ACSEGFQPQH
>NA|TRBV6-6
ATLDTANYGYT
>NA|TRBV12-5
ASGTFPGVETQY
>NA|TRBV7-3
ASSPNTAYGYT
>NA|TRBV10-2
ASSESLSSYNEQF
>TRBD1|TRBV6-1
ASSPTGGATEAF
>TRBD2|TRBV9
ASSGRAGLPQF
>TRBD1|TRBV4-1
ASSQEFPGQGYEQY
>TRBD2|TRBV5-4
ASSLETSGRNEQF
>NA|TRBV2
ASSAEVYNEQF
>NA|TRBV2
ATQAEQKATQY
>NA|TRBV6-1
ASSGPAGSSYNEQF
>NA|TRBV25-1
ASSNGQFSSGNTIY
>NA|TRBV7-8
ASSLYTRGGTEAF
>TRBD1|TRBV7-2
ASSFGQGGTEAF
>NA|TRBV7-8
ASSLQGVSPNEQF
>NA|TRBV5-6
ASSLVPRESGYT
>TRBD2|TRBV27
ASSFLAGPGRYEQY
>NA|TRBV6-5
ASTRTKPYEQY
>NA|TRBV19
ATTRDPGRQKDQPQH
>TRBD2|TRBV7-3
ASSLTSGTYEQY
>NA|TRBV27
ASSLRAMNTGELF
>TRBD2|TRBV15
ATSRDGSGRHTGELF